This T cell receptor beta chain was observed in a study of regulatory T cells in long-lasting Graves disease. In this sample, this clonotype turned up many times. Its antigen remains unknown. General study findings and limits: Persistent Graves' disease cases displayed lower TCR diversity than newly diagnosed ones. Thyroid tissue went unexamined; only peripheral blood was analyzed. Fewer public clonotypes were shared by new patients (around 1,000) than by persistent patients (approximately 2,700).

Specified time point: newly diagnosed GD, antithyroid drugs for less than 3 months. Generation of the TCR library employed RNA extracted from PBMCs. The patients included were those that came from an endocrinology department in Xi'an, China. The CDR3 is 11 residues long. V lost 3 bases and J lost 6, with 8 bases in between. CDR1 is DFQATT, CDR2 SNEGSKA, per germline (reference sequence). The authors built TCR beta libraries using iRepertoire HTBI primers and Arm-PCR of CDR3 regions. TCRdb fed the multiplex PCR reads into MiXCR, producing one record per CDR3 protein. The sample has 350,000 to 400,000 distinct CDR3 sequences, roughly a sixth seen once; the top ten hold 22%.

The sample was peripheral blood mononuclear cells (PBMCs), taken at new diagnosis, from a patient treated with antithyroid drugs. This chain joins TRBV20-1 and TRBJ1-2; D might be TRBD1 (5 bases). The clonotype originates from a female donor with Graves disease. In DNA form, the CDR3 reads TGCAGTGCTAGCAGGGACGATGGCTACACCTTC. Translating gives CSASRDDGYTF.